This T cell receptor beta chain was sequenced during a study of long-term antiretroviral therapy in people with HIV. At survey level, the immunoSEQ assay was run in its v3.0 version. Profiling relied on immunoSEQ multiplex PCR, and the TCRdb table lists in-frame clones only, not all of them. The sample records about 28,000 clones, 90% to 95% being singletons. The CDR3 is 15 residues long. Trimming removed 7 bases from V and 0 bases from J, with 16 bases in between. Per the germline V gene, CDR1 is LNHDA and CDR2 is SQIVND (reference sequence). Study-level findings and limits: Controls had broader CDR3 length ranges than HIV repertoires did. Pre-ART-expanded clones dominated the repertoire at all time points.

Concerning this clone itself: Its antigen remains unknown.

The TCR comes from a young man with HIV. The sample in question was unsorted PBMCs, obtained roughly 6.3 years after starting antiretroviral therapy. The V call is TRBV19, the J call TRBJ2-7; D gene ambiguous. The DNA for the CDR3 is TGTGCCAGTACTCCGGCAGCCGCGAGCTCCTACGAGCAGTACTTC. This gives the protein CASTPAAASSYEQYF.